This is a list of T cell receptor beta chains from one sample in a study of blood T cell repertoires in COVID-19. Assay used: immunoSEQ multiplex PCR; TCRdb lists only in-frame clones, some missing. The sample holds approximately 210,000 clones; about 90% are singletons and the top ten take approximately 8%. Sequences were obtained from PBMCs or T cells enriched from blood (not recorded which). The source is a woman aged 18-29 years who had recovered from COVID-19. CDR3s include the opening cysteine and the closing phenylalanine or tryptophan. Fields, in order: D gene, J gene, V gene, clone size, CDR3 DNA, CDR3 protein. The D gene is left open where the match is weak. Only some rows state a clone size, as once, few, many or a class for expanded clones.

- TRBJ1-1 TRBV5-1 - TGCGCCAGCAGCCTTTTTGTCTCGGGTGGCACTGAAGCTTTCTTT CASSLFVSGGTEAFF
TRBD1 TRBJ2-7 TRBV5-4 - TGTGCCAGCAGCCCGAGCCCGACAGGGAACTACGAGCAGTACTTC CASSPSPTGNYEQYF
TRBD2 TRBJ2-1 TRBV20-1 - TGCAGTGCTAGTCGACTCACTAGCGGGGTCTACAATGAGCAGTTCTTC CSASRLTSGVYNEQFF
- TRBJ2-5 TRBV30 - TGTGCCTGGAGTGTAGCAGAGACCCAGTACTTC CAWSVAETQYF
TRBD1 TRBJ1-5 TRBV4-1 - TGCGCCAGCAGCCAAGGGCCGGACAGGGGAGGAGGTCAGCCCCAGCATTTT CASSQGPDRGGGQPQHF
TRBD1 TRBJ2-7 TRBV6-5 - TGTGCCAGCAGTCCCGGGACAGAATATTACGAGCAGTACTTC CASSPGTEYYEQYF
- TRBJ1-1 TRBV2 - TGTGCCAGCATAGGGGACATTTCGAACACTGAAGCTTTCTTT CASIGDISNTEAFF
TRBD1 TRBJ1-2 TRBV3-1/TRBV3-2 - TGTGCCAGCAGCCAAGGGTTCGGGACAGCCTATGGCTACACCTTC CASSQGFGTAYGYTF
- TRBJ1-3 TRBV30 - TGTGCCTGGAGTGAGAGGGTTTGGGCTGGAAACACCATATATTTT CAWSERVWAGNTIYF
- TRBJ1-6 TRBV10-2 - TGCGCCAGCAGTGAGTCGTCAGCGTGGAGCTCCTATAATTCACCCCTCCACTTT CASSESSAWSSYNSPLHF
- TRBJ2-2 TRBV27 - TGTGCCAGCAGTTCCTCAGGTCGCGGGGCCGGGGAGCTGTTTTTT CASSSSGRGAGELFF
- TRBJ1-6 TRBV5-4 - TGTGCCAGCAGCTTGGAGATGACAAGACCGGATTCACCCCTCCACTTT CASSLEMTRPDSPLHF
TRBD1 TRBJ1-2 TRBV7-9 - TGTGCCAGCAGCATCTCAGGGGGTTTCAACTATGGCTACACCTTC CASSISGGFNYGYTF
- TRBJ2-7 TRBV5-6 - TGTGCCAGCGCGACAGCGAACTCCTACGAGCAGTACTTC CASATANSYEQYF
TRBD1 TRBJ1-5 TRBV13 once TGTGCCAGCAGCTTAGGTCCCACAGGGGACCAGCATTTT CASSLGPTGDQHF
TRBD1 TRBJ1-2 TRBV2 - TGTGCCAGCAGTGGGAGTCGCAGGGGGAATCCCTATGGCTACACCTTC CASSGSRRGNPYGYTF